The next 19 T cell receptor beta chains were all read from a single sample in a study of a mutant IDH1 vaccine in newly diagnosed glioma. Libraries were prepared by immunoSEQ multiplex PCR; TCRdb keeps only in-frame clonotypes and omits some of them. The sample contains under 90,000 clones, 75% to 85% of which appear only once. Regarding time point: baseline, week 1 (first vaccination visit). Treatment denoted: pre-vaccination baseline after standard-of-care therapy. The sample here was PBMCs, taken from a glioma patient treated with radiotherapy, temozolomide or both. The origin of the receptors is a man aged 45-65 years with glioma.

This clone showed up just a few times. The chain combines TRBV7-3 with TRBJ2-3; 7 positions match TRBD1. Trimming took 5 bases from V and 0 from J; bases not matched to a gene: 5. CDR1 and CDR2 from the germline V gene are SGHTA and FQGTGA. This CDR3 has 15 amino acids. This chain's CDR3 is CASSLGTVSTDTQYF. Written as DNA, the CDR3 is TGTGCCAGCAGCCTTGGGACAGTAAGCACAGATACGCAGTATTTT.

This rearrangement joins TRBV6-1 to TRBJ2-3, with D possibly being TRBD2 (5 bases). In germline, CDR1 is MNHNS, CDR2 SASEGT. This CDR3 comprises 17 residues. V lost 3 bases to trimming and J lost 4 bases, with 20 bases between them. CDR3 sequence: CASSDELEASFSDTQYF. The CDR3 coding sequence is TGTGCCAGCAGTGACGAGCTTGAGGCTAGCTTTTCAGATACGCAGTATTTT.

This clone was found a few times. J is TRBJ2-7 and V is TRBV29-1, with a weak D call TRBD1 (5 bases). V lost 6 bases, J lost 0 bases, and 12 bases lay in between. The germline V gene encodes CDR1 SQVTM and CDR2 ANQGSEA. CDR3 length: 13 amino acids. The CDR3 coding sequence is TGCAGCGTGGGGCCGGACAACTCCTACGAGCAGTACTTC. Amino acid sequence: CSVGPDNSYEQYF.

This clone was found once. The rearrangement links TRBV9 to TRBJ2-3; 8 nucleotides align to TRBD2. After removal of 1 base from V and 2 bases from J, the junction contained 9 bases not matched to a gene. Germline V CDR1 and CDR2: SGDLS, YYNGEE. This CDR3 contains 17 residues. CDR3 amino acids: CASSVSAGGTFTDTQYF. DNA of the CDR3: TGTGCCAGCAGCGTATCGGCGGGGGGTACGTTCACAGATACGCAGTATTTT.

This sequence joins TRBV7-9 and TRBJ1-3; TRBD1 aligns across 7 bases. V was clipped by 5 bases and J by 8 bases; unmatched bases: 12. The CDR3 length is 15 residues. Looked up from germline, CDR1 is SEHNR and CDR2 is FQNEAQ (reference sequence). Here the CDR3 reads CASSPREGGSDTIYF. The CDR3 region has the DNA TGTGCCAGCAGCCCGCGAGAAGGGGGCTCGGACACCATATATTTT. Using reference TRBV7-9 and TRBJ1-3 for the parts outside the CDR3, the full variable domain is DTGVSQNPRHKITKRGQNVTFRCDPISEHNRLYWYRQTLGQGPEFLTYFQNEAQLEKSRLLSDRFSAERPKGSFSTLEIQRTEQGDSAMYLCASSPREGGSDTIYFGEGSWLTVV.

J is TRBJ1-4 and V is TRBV2; D might be TRBD1 (5 bases). CDR3 size: 13 residues. The ends were cut back, 6 bases at V and 2 bases at J, with 7 bases in the middle. Per the germline V gene, CDR1 is SNHLY and CDR2 is FYNNEI. The CDR3: CASRRGTNEKLFF. Here the CDR3 DNA reads TGTGCCAGCAGGCGGGGCACTAATGAAAAACTGTTTTTT.

J is TRBJ2-7 and V is TRBV7-2; tentative D call: TRBD2 (5 bases). Trimming stripped 2 bases from V and 0 bases from J, with 8 bases between. Germline-derived CDR1 and CDR2 are SGHTA and FQGNSA. The CDR3 is 14 amino acids. CDR3 sequence: CASSLMGSSYEQYF. The CDR3 DNA sequence: TGTGCCAGCAGCTTAATGGGGAGCTCCTACGAGCAGTACTTC.

The chain joins TRBV4-1 to TRBJ1-6; TRBD1 aligns across 9 bases. Trimming at V came to 0 bases and at J to 8 bases, leaving 2 bases not matched to a gene. Germline loops: CDR1 MGHRA, CDR2 YSYEKL. This CDR3 comprises 15 residues. The DNA for the CDR3 is TGCGCCAGCAGCCAAGATAGGGACAGGGATTCACCCCTCCACTTT. Its translation is CASSQDRDRDSPLHF.

The chain employs TRBV5-4 and TRBJ1-3; tentatively, D is TRBD1 (5 bases). Germline CDR1 SGHNT, CDR2 YYREEE (reference sequence). This CDR3 contains 15 residues. V gave up 0 bases and J gave up 7 bases, with 14 bases separating them. The CDR3 DNA follows: TGTGCCAGCAGCTTGGATGGGGGGGAGACGAACACCATATATTTT. It encodes CASSLDGGETNTIYF. Drawing the rest from reference TRBV5-4 and TRBJ1-3, the complete variable domain is ETGVTQSPTHLIKTRGQQVTLRCSSQSGHNTVSWYQQALGQGPQFIFQYYREEENGRGNFPPRFSGLQFPNYSSELNVNALELDDSALYLCASSLDGGETNTIYFGEGSWLTVV.

V and J are TRBV7-8 and TRBJ2-7; D is unclear. Trimming cost V 1 base and J 1 base, with 2 bases left between them. Germline CDR1 SGHVS, CDR2 FQNEAQ. This CDR3 spans 12 amino acids. The DNA for the CDR3 is TGTGCCAGCAGCTTAGTGTCCTACGAGCAGTACTTC. This codes for CASSLVSYEQYF.

This chain joins TRBV19 and TRBJ1-3, with TRBD1 matching 9 bases. V was clipped by 3 bases and J by 4 bases; unmatched bases: 19. The CDR3 covers 20 residues. The V gene's germline CDR1 is LNHDA and CDR2 SQIVND (reference sequence). Here the CDR3 reads CASSILRGTGISRRGNTIYF. Written as DNA, the CDR3 is TGTGCCAGTAGTATCCTACGGGGGACAGGGATAAGCCGGCGAGGAAACACCATATATTTT.

This clone showed up just a few times. The chain employs TRBV20-1 and TRBJ1-2; D unclear. The CDR3 consists of 11 residues. The V end was cut by 3 bases, the J end by 6 bases, with 8 bases between. CDR1 and CDR2 (germline): DFQATT, SNEGSKA (reference sequence). The CDR3 coding sequence is TGCAGTGCTAGTGATGGGGATGGCTACACCTTC. It yields the protein CSASDGDGYTF.

The chain couples TRBV27 to TRBJ1-2; 9 positions agree with TRBD1. Germline CDR1 and CDR2: MNHEY and SMNVEV (reference sequence). The CDR3 runs to 14 residues. With 8 bases clipped from V and 3 bases from J, the junction kept 7 bases outside the gene matches. The CDR3 loop is CASGFGQGYYGYTF. CDR3 bases: TGTGCCAGCGGCTTTGGACAGGGGTACTATGGCTACACCTTC.

The chain is built from TRBV20-1 and TRBJ2-3; D uncertain. The CDR3 sequence is 11 residues long. The V end lost 6 bases, the J end lost 6 bases, and 10 bases lay between the germline ends. The V gene's germline CDR1 is DFQATT and CDR2 SNEGSKA (reference sequence). The CDR3 is CSAPAWDTQYF. The CDR3 DNA sequence: TGCAGTGCGCCCGCCTGGGATACGCAGTATTTT.

This sequence joins TRBV7-9 and TRBJ1-2; D unclear. The ends were cut back, 7 bases at V and 3 bases at J, with 9 bases in the middle. Germline V CDR1 and CDR2: SEHNR, FQNEAQ (reference sequence). The CDR3 contains 12 residues. The CDR3 spells CASTPLDYGYTF. The CDR3 DNA reads TGTGCCAGCACCCCCCTGGACTATGGCTACACCTTC.

The V and J genes are TRBV6-5 and TRBJ2-3, with 7 bases that match TRBD2. CDR3 length: 13 amino acids. With 10 bases clipped from V and 3 bases from J, the junction kept 7 bases outside the gene matches. Germline V gene sequence: CDR1 MNHEY, CDR2 SVGAGI. This CDR3 reads CATQRGGTDTQYF. CDR3 in DNA: TGTGCCACGCAGCGGGGCGGGACAGATACGCAGTATTTT.

J is TRBJ2-2 and V is TRBV7-2; D is undetermined. Per the germline V gene, CDR1 is SGHTA and CDR2 is FQGNSA. The V and J ends lost 4 bases and 6 bases respectively, with 6 bases between them. The CDR3 consists of 12 residues. CDR3 sequence (DNA): TGTGCCAGCAGCTCTCCCCCCGGGGAGCTGTTTTTT. Translated, it gives CASSSPPGELFF.

This clone was counted between two and nine times. The chain employs TRBV4-3 and TRBJ2-3; 8 positions match TRBD2. J gave up 5 bases and V 4 bases, and 5 bases lay outside the gene matches. The CDR3 extends over 14 amino acids. Germline assignment: CDR1 LGHNA and CDR2 YSLEER. CDR3 sequence reads: CASSPGGAGDTQYF. The CDR3 DNA reads as TGCGCCAGCAGCCCGGGGGGGGCCGGAGATACGCAGTATTTT.

This sequence joins TRBV5-1 and TRBJ1-2, with 7 bases fitting TRBD1. Germline assignment: CDR1 SGHRS and CDR2 YFSETQ. The CDR3 extends over 13 amino acids. V lost 4 bases and J lost 13; bases outside the gene matches: 13. CDR3 sequence (DNA): TGCGCCAGCAGCCCCTCGGACAGGCTTGATCCCACCTTC. The encoded protein is CASSPSDRLDPTF.